The T cell receptor (beta chain) described here comes from a study of early T cells in non-severe SARS-CoV-2 infection. The CDR3 consists of 14 residues. Germline lookup yields CDR1 SGDLS and CDR2 YYNGEE. The ends were cut back, 4 bases at V and 3 bases at J, with 12 bases in the middle. One entry per CDR3 protein, called by TCRdb with MiXCR from the 5' RACE reads. The data show tens of thousands of distinct CDR3 sequences, over 10% seen once. This TCR was sampled from an adult who was a healthcare worker with PCR-confirmed SARS-CoV-2 infection or an uninfected control (not recorded which). The specimen sequenced was whole blood. V gene TRBV9 combines with J gene TRBJ2-3; no firm D call. The CDR3 reads CASSMASGTDTQYF. In DNA, the CDR3 is TGTGCCAGCAGCATGGCCTCTGGGACAGATACGCAGTATTTT.